Listed below are T cell receptor beta chains from one sample, sequenced in a study of T cell responses to AZD1222 COVID-19 vaccine. Clones were read by immunoSEQ multiplex PCR, and TCRdb kept only the in-frame ones, dropping some. The data contain roughly 100,000 clones, more than 75% of them seen just once; the ten biggest clones take up around 9.1%. The input for sequencing was peripheral blood, taken on day 0 of AZD1222 vaccination. These receptors all stem from an adult in good health. Both conserved end residues are trimmed from each CDR3. Fields, in order: J gene, clone size, V gene, CDR3 protein. The size field is filled for only some rows; it gives once, few, many or a size class.

j_call: TRBJ2-1; clone_size: -; v_call: TRBV7-9; cdr3_aa: ASFRLGLEKQF
j_call: TRBJ1-2; clone_size: -; v_call: TRBV3-1/TRBV3-2; cdr3_aa: ASSPHAQGDGYT
j_call: TRBJ1-4; clone_size: -; v_call: TRBV7-8; cdr3_aa: ASRPTGTTNEKLF
j_call: TRBJ1-1; clone_size: once; v_call: TRBV5-1; cdr3_aa: ASSLGSGALLNTEAF
j_call: TRBJ2-5; clone_size: -; v_call: TRBV30; cdr3_aa: AWSPGLDQETQY
j_call: TRBJ1-5; clone_size: -; v_call: TRBV19; cdr3_aa: ACRQGAMQPQH
j_call: TRBJ1-4; clone_size: -; v_call: TRBV2; cdr3_aa: ASNGGPNEKLF
j_call: TRBJ1-4; clone_size: -; v_call: TRBV7-9; cdr3_aa: ASSLDREDEKLF
j_call: TRBJ1-5; clone_size: -; v_call: TRBV7-3; cdr3_aa: ASRKRTGGSRQPQH
j_call: TRBJ2-7; clone_size: -; v_call: TRBV7-9; cdr3_aa: ASSRTGGYEQY
j_call: TRBJ1-2; clone_size: -; v_call: TRBV28; cdr3_aa: ASSFTYYGYT
j_call: TRBJ2-7; clone_size: -; v_call: TRBV7-2; cdr3_aa: ASRKNYEQY
j_call: TRBJ2-7; clone_size: -; v_call: TRBV21-1; cdr3_aa: ASSRQGPTYEQY
j_call: TRBJ2-1; clone_size: -; v_call: TRBV5-1; cdr3_aa: ASSSSQGPNNEQF
j_call: TRBJ2-1; clone_size: -; v_call: TRBV6-2/TRBV6-3; cdr3_aa: ASSYGTPVDEQF
j_call: TRBJ2-5; clone_size: -; v_call: TRBV10-1; cdr3_aa: ASSEVKTQY
j_call: TRBJ2-1; clone_size: -; v_call: TRBV24-1; cdr3_aa: ATSDLGRPGQPPYNEQF
j_call: TRBJ2-5; clone_size: once; v_call: TRBV3-1/TRBV3-2; cdr3_aa: ASSPRGGQETQY
j_call: TRBJ2-7; clone_size: -; v_call: TRBV27; cdr3_aa: ASSQGTSGAYEQY
j_call: TRBJ2-7; clone_size: -; v_call: TRBV10-3; cdr3_aa: AISEQDSGGYEQY
j_call: TRBJ1-1; clone_size: -; v_call: TRBV19; cdr3_aa: ASSPGQGQAEAF
j_call: TRBJ1-3; clone_size: -; v_call: TRBV7-9; cdr3_aa: ASSPRTGTPSGNTIY
j_call: TRBJ1-2; clone_size: -; v_call: TRBV5-1; cdr3_aa: ASSLALRGQGDGYT
j_call: TRBJ2-5; clone_size: -; v_call: TRBV5-1; cdr3_aa: ASSLGPGQGGETQY
j_call: TRBJ2-1; clone_size: -; v_call: TRBV6-5; cdr3_aa: ASSPGHHLYNEQF
j_call: TRBJ2-3; clone_size: -; v_call: TRBV12-3/TRBV12-4; cdr3_aa: ASSASFTQY
j_call: TRBJ1-5; clone_size: -; v_call: TRBV7-6; cdr3_aa: ASSPGGGGNQPQH
j_call: TRBJ2-1; clone_size: -; v_call: TRBV6-5; cdr3_aa: ASSYVHEQF
j_call: TRBJ2-7; clone_size: -; v_call: TRBV27; cdr3_aa: ASSRGTAFYEQY
j_call: TRBJ2-7; clone_size: -; v_call: TRBV6-5; cdr3_aa: ASATGANEQY
j_call: TRBJ2-5; clone_size: -; v_call: TRBV6-1; cdr3_aa: ASSEGFGTRGTQY
j_call: TRBJ1-5; clone_size: -; v_call: TRBV28; cdr3_aa: ASDQWGQPQH
j_call: TRBJ1-2; clone_size: -; v_call: TRBV30; cdr3_aa: AWSRPGGGYT
j_call: TRBJ2-3; clone_size: -; v_call: TRBV4-2; cdr3_aa: ASSPPTVAGADTQY
j_call: TRBJ2-1; clone_size: -; v_call: TRBV3-1/TRBV3-2; cdr3_aa: ASSPAGLSYNEQF
j_call: TRBJ2-3; clone_size: -; v_call: TRBV7-8; cdr3_aa: ASSYRTSGGHTDTQY
j_call: TRBJ1-3; clone_size: -; v_call: TRBV7-2; cdr3_aa: ASSLSWNVGNTIY
j_call: TRBJ1-6; clone_size: -; v_call: TRBV9; cdr3_aa: ASSVTRDSPLH
j_call: TRBJ1-5; clone_size: -; v_call: TRBV27; cdr3_aa: ASSLEGWNQPQH
j_call: TRBJ2-3; clone_size: -; v_call: TRBV15; cdr3_aa: ATSIHVSDTQY
j_call: TRBJ1-1; clone_size: -; v_call: TRBV15; cdr3_aa: ATSRDQVIWTPAGTEAF
j_call: TRBJ2-1; clone_size: -; v_call: TRBV19; cdr3_aa: ASSIDRIEQF
j_call: TRBJ1-2; clone_size: -; v_call: TRBV24-1; cdr3_aa: ATSDNYPNYGYT
j_call: TRBJ2-7; clone_size: once; v_call: TRBV6-2/TRBV6-3; cdr3_aa: ASSYGLAGTPRYEQY
j_call: TRBJ2-2; clone_size: -; v_call: TRBV5-1; cdr3_aa: ASSLAGQDGWLF
j_call: TRBJ1-5; clone_size: -; v_call: TRBV6-2/TRBV6-3; cdr3_aa: ASSGQDQPQH
j_call: TRBJ1-1; clone_size: -; v_call: TRBV7-9; cdr3_aa: ASSQGQPTEAF
j_call: TRBJ1-2; clone_size: -; v_call: TRBV6-1; cdr3_aa: ASSEGGRGGYT
j_call: TRBJ2-3; clone_size: -; v_call: TRBV19; cdr3_aa: ASSQKGATQATQY
j_call: TRBJ1-1; clone_size: -; v_call: TRBV7-2; cdr3_aa: ASSSPRGVEAF
j_call: TRBJ1-2; clone_size: -; v_call: TRBV29-1; cdr3_aa: SVEALEGRGYT
j_call: TRBJ2-1; clone_size: -; v_call: TRBV7-8; cdr3_aa: ASSRTSGGGGSYNEQF
j_call: TRBJ2-1; clone_size: -; v_call: TRBV5-1; cdr3_aa: ASSLALQGWNEQF
j_call: TRBJ2-1; clone_size: -; v_call: TRBV7-7; cdr3_aa: ASSSTIDSYNEQF